Listed below are T cell receptor beta chains from one sample, sequenced in a study of blood T cell repertoires in COVID-19. The method was immunoSEQ multiplex PCR; TCRdb's version includes in-frame clones alone and lacks a portion of them. This sample has 200,000 to 250,000 clones, with around nine tenths found just once. The sequenced sample consisted of peripheral blood. These receptors originate from a man aged 18 to 30 with active or convalescent COVID-19. Each CDR3 is given with its conserved first and last residue. D genes are given only for firm matches. The size entry is marked missing in some rows and otherwise reads once, few, many or a size class.

v_gene	d_gene	abundance	j_gene	CDR3nt	CDR3aa
TRBV4-3	TRBD1	.	TRBJ2-7	TGCGCCAGCAGCCCTTGGCAGGGGGCCTCCTACGAGCAGTACTTC	CASSPWQGASYEQYF
TRBV10-3	.	.	TRBJ1-1	TGTGCCATCAGTGATGCAGGGGTCACTGAAGCTTTCTTT	CAISDAGVTEAFF
TRBV6-1	.	.	TRBJ1-5	TGTGCCAGCAGTGAGCCCACCAAATCGACGGGGAGTAGCAATCAGCCCCAGCATTTT	CASSEPTKSTGSSNQPQHF
TRBV27	.	.	TRBJ2-7	TGTGCCAGCAGTCCCCAAGCCCCAGGGGAGCAGTACTTC	CASSPQAPGEQYF
TRBV5-1	.	once	TRBJ2-5	TGCGCCAGCAGCGCTAGCGCAGGGGAGACCCAGTACTTC	CASSASAGETQYF
TRBV9	TRBD2	once	TRBJ2-6	TGTGCCAGCAGCGTAGTTAGAGCGGGAGGGTCTGGGGCCAACGTCCTGACTTTC	CASSVVRAGGSGANVLTF
TRBV27	TRBD2	once	TRBJ2-7	TGTGCCAGCATGGCGTTACGGGGGGGAGTCGGAAACGAGCAGTACTTC	CASMALRGGVGNEQYF
TRBV6-5	.	.	TRBJ1-2	TGTGCCAGCAAGGGAACAGGGTATTTTAGCTATGGCTACACCTTC	CASKGTGYFSYGYTF
TRBV5-1	.	.	TRBJ2-7	TGCGCCAGCAGCCGCGACTCCTACGAGCAGTACTTC	CASSRDSYEQYF
TRBV28	.	.	TRBJ1-1	TGTGCCAGCAGTCCCGGGGAGTCTGAAGCTTTCTTT	CASSPGESEAFF
TRBV6-5	TRBD1	once	TRBJ2-7	TGTGCCAGCAGTCAGGGGGCCTCCTACGAGCAGTACTTC	CASSQGASYEQYF
TRBV14	TRBD1	once	TRBJ2-2	TGTGCCAGCAGCCAAGTCCCTGGACAGGGGGCCGGGGAGCTGTTTTTT	CASSQVPGQGAGELFF
TRBV5-1	.	.	TRBJ2-5	TGCGCCAGCAGCTTGTTGGGACTGGGAGGCCAAGAGACCCAGTACTTC	CASSLLGLGGQETQYF
TRBV10-3	TRBD1	.	TRBJ1-5	TGTGCCATCAGTGAGGGGACAGGGAATAGCAATCAGCCCCAGCATTTT	CAISEGTGNSNQPQHF
TRBV6-5	.	.	TRBJ1-1	TGTGCCAGCAGTAAGGCATGGGGGCAGAACACTGAAGCTTTCTTT	CASSKAWGQNTEAFF
TRBV5-1	.	.	TRBJ2-7	TGCGCCAGCAGCTTGGGCCCTAGATCCTACGAGCAGTACTTC	CASSLGPRSYEQYF
TRBV19	.	few	TRBJ2-6	TGTGCCAGTACCCGGGGCTCTGGGGCCAACGTCCTGACTTTC	CASTRGSGANVLTF
TRBV19	.	.	TRBJ1-2	TGTGCCACCTCGGGCGGGGGCTCTCGCTACACCTTC	CATSGGGSRYTF
TRBV18	.	.	TRBJ1-1	TGTGCCAGCTCCGTAGGACAGAGGAACACTGAAGCTTTCTTT	CASSVGQRNTEAFF
TRBV25-1	TRBD1	.	TRBJ1-6	TGTGCCAGCCGGACAGGGGGCGCGTCACCCCTCCACTTT	CASRTGGASPLHF
TRBV29-1	TRBD1	.	TRBJ1-1	TGCAGCGTTGAGGGCGGGACAGGCTACTTGAACACTGAAGCTTTCTTT	CSVEGGTGYLNTEAFF
TRBV27	TRBD1	.	TRBJ2-7	TGTGCCAGCAGTTTATTGGGACAGAGCTCCTACGAGCAGTACTTC	CASSLLGQSSYEQYF
TRBV2	TRBD1	.	TRBJ1-1	TGTGCCAGCAGTGAAGTCCCGCCAGGGGGTACTGAAGCTTTCTTT	CASSEVPPGGTEAFF
TRBV7-9	TRBD1	.	TRBJ1-3	TGTGCCAGCAGCCCGAAGAGGTCAGGGGGGAACACCATATATTTT	CASSPKRSGGNTIYF
TRBV7-2	TRBD2	once	TRBJ2-1	TGTGCCAGCAGCTTACTCTTTAAACTAGCGGGAGGGAATGAGCAGTTCTTC	CASSLLFKLAGGNEQFF
TRBV5-1	TRBD1	.	TRBJ2-1	TGCGCCAGCAGCTTCTCAGACAGGGGCGTCGACAATGAGCAGTTCTTC	CASSFSDRGVDNEQFF
TRBV20-1	TRBD2	.	TRBJ2-1	TGCAGTGCTAGTATACTAGCGGGAGCCCCAGGGCAGTTCTTC	CSASILAGAPGQFF
TRBV28	TRBD1	.	TRBJ1-2	TGTGCCAGCAGTTCAACTCCAACAGGGGGCTATGGCTACACCTTC	CASSSTPTGGYGYTF
TRBV19	.	.	TRBJ2-1	TGTGCCAGTAGTACCTCCGGGATCCGCTCCTACAATGAGCAGTTCTTC	CASSTSGIRSYNEQFF